This T cell receptor beta chain was found in a study of shared clonotypes between healthy human individuals. Sequenced by immunoSEQ multiplex PCR; TCRdb stores in-frame clones only, minus some. The data hold 980,000 or so clones, with approximately 80% observed a single time. The sample consisted of memory CD4+ T cells sorted from blood. Subset noted: CD45RA-negative fraction. The TCR sequence derives from a man aged 18 to 30 in good health.

The DNA of the CDR3 is TGTGCCAGCGGCGCGGGACAGAACTATGGCTACACCTTC. This encodes CASGAGQNYGYTF. V and J are TRBV7-8 and TRBJ1-2; TRBD1 matches at 7 bases. This CDR3 has 13 amino acids. The V and J ends lost 8 bases and 2 bases, in that order; junction bases with no gene match: 5. Germline V gene sequence: CDR1 SGHVS, CDR2 FQNEAQ.